The 21 T cell receptor beta chains below were found in one sample sequenced in a study of shared clonotypes between healthy human individuals. Using immunoSEQ multiplex PCR, the repertoire was profiled, and TCRdb retains in-frame clones only, with some absent. Of around 1.6 million clones in the sample, 98% were seen once. Sequencing was done on a sample of naive CD4+ T cells sorted from blood. Subset here: CD45RA+ positively selected. The source is a man aged 30 to 39 in good health.

V gene TRBV7-2 combines with J gene TRBJ2-2; D ambiguous. Germline V CDR1 and CDR2: SGHTA, FQGNSA. Trimming removed 5 bases at V and 3 bases at J, with 4 bases between. The CDR3 is made up of 12 amino acids. As DNA, the CDR3 is TGTGCCAGCAGCCGAGACACCGGGGAGCTGTTTTTT. Amino acid sequence: CASSRDTGELFF.

The rearrangement links TRBV7-2 to TRBJ1-5, with 7 bases matching TRBD1. This CDR3 is built from 15 residues. The V segment lost 5 bases and the J segment 4 bases; nucleotides outside the gene matches: 8. Per the germline V gene, CDR1 is SGHTA and CDR2 is FQGNSA. The chain's CDR3 is CASSPGGTENQPQHF. CDR3 nucleotide sequence: TGTGCCAGCAGCCCAGGGGGGACAGAAAATCAGCCCCAGCATTTT.

Only one count was recorded for this clone. The chain combines TRBV11-2 with TRBJ2-7; 12 bases map to TRBD2. Germline V gives CDR1 SGHAT, CDR2 FQNNGV. Unmatched junction bases numbered 12, after V lost 4 bases and J lost 5 bases. The CDR3 contains 17 residues. The chain's CDR3 is CASSSIHPLAGGNEQYF. The DNA of the CDR3 is TGTGCCAGCAGCTCAATCCACCCTCTAGCGGGAGGGAACGAGCAGTACTTC.

The chain links TRBV29-1 to TRBJ2-4; no firm D call. The V and J ends lost 3 bases and 6 bases respectively, with 12 bases between them. From germline, CDR1 is SQVTM and CDR2 ANQGSEA. The CDR3 spans 13 residues. The CDR3, as DNA: TGCAGCGTTGATGTAGGGCCGCCAAACATTCAGTACTTC. This sequence encodes CSVDVGPPNIQYF.

The DNA for the CDR3 is TGTGCCAGCAGCGTAGCCGCGGACACAGATACGCAGTATTTT. It yields the protein CASSVAADTDTQYF. This chain uses TRBV9 with TRBJ2-3; D gene unclear. The germline V gene has CDR1 SGDLS and CDR2 YYNGEE. The CDR3 extends over 14 amino acids. V dropped 0 bases and J dropped 2 bases, with 7 bases sitting between them.

The rearrangement links TRBV7-6 to TRBJ2-1; 7 nucleotides align to TRBD2. Germline V CDR1 and CDR2: SGHVS, FNYEAQ. The trim removed 5 bases at V and 8 bases at J, leaving 12 bases unmatched. The CDR3 sequence is 15 residues long. CDR3 in amino acids: CASSMPSGNRDEQFF. For the CDR3, the DNA is TGTGCCAGCAGCATGCCTAGCGGAAATAGGGATGAGCAGTTCTTC.

The V call is TRBV28, the J call TRBJ2-7; D not certain. V was shortened by 3 bases and J by 3 bases, with 18 bases between the two germline ends. This CDR3 contains 16 residues. CDR1 and CDR2 (germline): MDHEN, SYDVKM. The DNA of the CDR3 is TGTGCCAGCAGTTTCCATGGGTGGCGGATAGACTACGAGCAGTACTTC. Translating it yields CASSFHGWRIDYEQYF. Filled out from reference TRBV28 and TRBJ2-7, the complete variable domain reads DVKVTQSSRYLVKRTGEKVFLECVQDMDHENMFWYRQDPGLGLRLIYFSYDVKMKEKGDIPEGYSVSREKKERFSLILESASTNQTSMYLCASSFHGWRIDYEQYFGPGTRLTVT.

The chain is built from TRBV5-4 and TRBJ2-7, with TRBD2 matching 13 bases. The CDR3 is 15 residues long. CDR1 and CDR2 from the germline V gene are SGHNT and YYREEE (reference sequence). J gave up 7 bases and V 4 bases, and 8 bases lay outside the gene matches. CDR3 sequence reads: CASSPGTSGMGEQYF. The CDR3 DNA reads TGTGCCAGCAGCCCAGGGACTAGCGGGATGGGGGAGCAGTACTTC.

The genes are TRBV5-1 and TRBJ2-7; a possible D gene is TRBD2 (5 bases). Looked up from germline, CDR1 is SGHRS and CDR2 is YFSETQ. V dropped 1 base and J dropped 2 bases, with 13 bases sitting between them. This CDR3 contains 15 residues. The CDR3 sequence: CASSLRLAVPYEQYF. Here the CDR3 DNA reads TGCGCCAGCAGCTTGAGGCTAGCAGTGCCCTACGAGCAGTACTTC.

Concerning this clone: The junction departs from the called germline gene at one end, perhaps through a read error. The rearrangement links TRBV5-1 to TRBJ2-1; the D gene is possibly TRBD1 (5 bases). CDR3 length: 13 residues. Germline CDR1 is SGHRS and CDR2 is YFSETQ. DNA for the CDR3: TGCGCCAGCAGCTTGGCAGGGTATAATGAGCGGTTCTTC. This sequence encodes CASSLAGYNERFF.

The V call is TRBV11-2, the J call TRBJ2-3, with D perhaps matching TRBD2 (5 bases). CDR1 and CDR2 (germline): SGHAT, FQNNGV. Trimming left V 5 bases short and J 3 bases short, with 21 bases between. The CDR3 spans 17 residues. The CDR3 reads CASSLGVRASRTDTQYF. The CDR3 DNA is TGTGCCAGCAGCCTGGGAGTTCGGGCATCTAGGACAGATACGCAGTATTTT.

A single count supports this clone. The chain has TRBV12-5 and TRBJ2-1; TRBD1 matches at 7 bases. This CDR3 has 15 amino acids. Losses at the gene ends were 6 bases for V and 6 bases for J; bases not matched to a gene: 11. Germline CDR1 LGHNT, CDR2 FRNRAP. CDR3: CASGHETGKGNEQFF. CDR3 DNA sequence: TGTGCTAGTGGCCACGAGACAGGGAAAGGCAATGAGCAGTTCTTC.

The chain combines TRBV28 with TRBJ1-4; TRBD1 matches at 8 bases. The germline CDR1 and CDR2 sequences are MDHEN and SYDVKM. Trimming took 8 bases from V and 2 from J; bases not matched to a gene: 16. The CDR3 sequence is 18 residues long. The CDR3 region is CASLGGTGVTGTNEKLFF. As DNA, the CDR3 is TGTGCCAGCCTAGGGGGGACAGGCGTCACTGGGACTAATGAAAAACTGTTTTTT.

The chain has TRBV18 and TRBJ1-3; unclear D gene. V shed 0 bases and J shed 6 bases, with 6 bases lying between them. The V gene's germline CDR1 is KGHSH and CDR2 LQKENI. The CDR3 contains 13 residues. CDR3 loop: CASSPPSENTIYF. The CDR3 DNA sequence: TGTGCCAGCTCACCACCGAGTGAAAACACCATATATTTT.

As concerns this clone: The sample holds other DNA sequences that translate to the same CDR3. This chain uses TRBV9 with TRBJ2-5; TRBD1 matches at 8 bases. CDR3 length: 13 amino acids. With V trimmed by 3 bases and J by 4 bases, 2 bases remained unmatched. CDR1 SGDLS and CDR2 YYNGEE come from the germline V gene. The CDR3 region is CASSGTGLETQYF. The CDR3 DNA sequence: TGTGCCAGCAGCGGGACAGGGCTAGAGACCCAGTACTTC.

The CDR3 DNA reads as TGTGCCATCCCGGTGAGGGGGGGGCCCAATGTTCAAACCCACTACGAGCAGTACTTC. Translating gives CAIPVRGGPNVQTHYEQYF. The chain is built from TRBV9 and TRBJ2-7, with D possibly matching TRBD2 (7 bases). The CDR3 sequence is 19 residues long. V shed 9 bases and J shed 3 bases, with 34 bases lying between them. The V gene's germline CDR1 is SGDLS and CDR2 YYNGEE.

The J gene is TRBJ2-6, the V gene TRBV27; D unresolved. CDR3 length: 15 amino acids. The V and J ends lost 5 bases and 0 bases respectively, with 8 bases between them. Per germline, CDR1 MNHEY and CDR2 SMNVEV (reference sequence). The CDR3 loop is CASSLRHSGANVLTF. CDR3 sequence (DNA): TGTGCCAGCAGTCTTAGACACTCTGGGGCCAACGTCCTGACTTTC.

This clone has only one observation. The gene calls are TRBV15 and TRBJ2-1; D remains unclear. Germline CDR1 LNHNV, CDR2 YYDKDF (reference sequence). The CDR3 sequence is 15 residues long. The V end lost 7 bases, the J end lost 3 bases, and 16 bases lay between the germline ends. The CDR3 DNA follows: TGTGCCACCACCGGTCGCGGAACAAACTACAATGAGCAGTTCTTC. Translation gives CATTGRGTNYNEQFF.

V gene TRBV5-4 combines with J gene TRBJ2-1, with no clear D. This CDR3 comprises 15 residues. Germline V gives CDR1 SGHNT, CDR2 YYREEE (reference sequence). V was clipped by 2 bases and J by 0 bases, with 9 bases between them. This chain's CDR3 is CASSFFDRSYNEQFF. The CDR3, as DNA: TGTGCCAGCAGCTTTTTTGACCGCTCCTACAATGAGCAGTTCTTC.

This clone was detected only once. The rearrangement joins TRBV5-5 to TRBJ2-7; the D is unclear. CDR1 is SGHKS, CDR2 YYEKEE, per germline (reference sequence). V was shortened by 0 bases and J by 7 bases, with 17 bases between the two germline ends. This CDR3 is 15 amino acids long. CDR3 sequence reads: CASSLGLAYEWEQYF. Here the CDR3 DNA reads TGTGCCAGCAGCTTGGGACTCGCCTACGAGTGGGAGCAGTACTTC.

CDR3 nucleotide sequence: TGTGCCAGCTCACCAAGCGAGGTCTTCCGCAATGAGCAGTTCTTC. Translation gives CASSPSEVFRNEQFF. The J gene is TRBJ2-1, the V gene TRBV18; D not certain. Trimming removed 2 bases from V and 6 bases from J, with 14 bases in between. This CDR3 spans 15 amino acids. Germline lookup yields CDR1 KGHSH and CDR2 LQKENI.